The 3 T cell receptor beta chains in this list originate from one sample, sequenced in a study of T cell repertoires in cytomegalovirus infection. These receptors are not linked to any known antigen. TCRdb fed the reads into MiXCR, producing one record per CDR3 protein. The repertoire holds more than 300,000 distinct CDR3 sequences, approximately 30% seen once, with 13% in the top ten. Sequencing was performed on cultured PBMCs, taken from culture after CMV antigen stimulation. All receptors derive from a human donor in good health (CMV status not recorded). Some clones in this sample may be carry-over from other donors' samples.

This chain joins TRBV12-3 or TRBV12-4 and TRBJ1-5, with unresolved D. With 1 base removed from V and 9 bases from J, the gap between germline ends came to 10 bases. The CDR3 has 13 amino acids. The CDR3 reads CASSLGNIGPQHF. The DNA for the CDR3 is TGTGCCAGCAGTTTAGGGAACATTGGGCCCCAGCATTTT.

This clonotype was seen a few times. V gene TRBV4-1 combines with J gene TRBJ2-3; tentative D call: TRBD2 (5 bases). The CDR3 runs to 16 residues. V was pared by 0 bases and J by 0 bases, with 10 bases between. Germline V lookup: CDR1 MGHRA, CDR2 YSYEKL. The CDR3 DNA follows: TGCGCCAGCAGCCAAGAGGCAGCGGTTAGCACAGATACGCAGTATTTT. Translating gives CASSQEAAVSTDTQYF.

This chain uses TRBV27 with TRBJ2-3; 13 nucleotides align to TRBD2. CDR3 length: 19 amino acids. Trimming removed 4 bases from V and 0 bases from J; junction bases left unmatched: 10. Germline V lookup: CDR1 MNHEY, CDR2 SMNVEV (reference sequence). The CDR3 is CASSSSGTSGITSTDTQYF. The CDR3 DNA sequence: TGTGCCAGCAGTTCCTCCGGGACTAGCGGGATAACTAGCACAGATACGCAGTATTTT.